The 10 T cell receptor beta chains below come from one sample, sequenced in a study of control samples from healthy donors and cancer patients. Only in-frame clones appear in the TCRdb table, and some are missing; sequencing was by immunoSEQ multiplex PCR. The data contain over 150,000 clones, roughly 94% of them singletons. Material for sequencing was PBMCs. The source is a man aged 55 to 70 with colorectal cancer.

The chain is built from TRBV4-1 and TRBJ2-2, with D uncertain. Trimming removed 0 bases from V and 4 bases from J, with 9 bases in between. CDR3 size: 15 residues. CDR1 is MGHRA, CDR2 YSYEKL, per germline. CDR3: CASSQDTGATGELFF. As DNA, the CDR3 is TGCGCCAGCAGCCAAGACACTGGTGCCACCGGGGAGCTGTTTTTT.

The V call is TRBV7-9, the J call TRBJ2-5, with unresolved D. V dropped 7 bases and J dropped 1 base, with 7 bases sitting between them. This CDR3 is built from 12 residues. The germline gives CDR1 SEHNR, CDR2 FQNEAQ (reference sequence). CDR3 loop: CASKTSQETQYF. The DNA of the CDR3 is TGTGCCAGCAAAACTTCCCAAGAGACCCAGTACTTC.

The rearrangement uses TRBV5-6 and TRBJ2-2, with TRBD2 matching over 11 bases. The germline CDR1 and CDR2 sequences are SGHDT and YYEEEE. The length of the CDR3 is 15 residues. The ends lost 7 bases at V and 3 bases at J; junction bases unmatched: 5. CDR3 coding DNA: TGTGCCAGCGGCTCACTAGCGGGGGACACCGGGGAGCTGTTTTTT. This encodes CASGSLAGDTGELFF.

This sequence joins TRBV7-9 and TRBJ2-1, with D perhaps given as TRBD1 or TRBD2 (5 bases each). The ends were cut back, 0 bases at V and 10 bases at J, with 7 bases in the middle. The germline V gene encodes CDR1 SEHNR and CDR2 FQNEAQ (reference sequence). This CDR3 has 12 amino acids. CDR3: CASSLAGEEQFF. CDR3 in DNA: TGTGCCAGCAGCTTAGCAGGGGAGGAGCAGTTCTTC.

The chain is built from TRBV7-2 and TRBJ2-5, with D maybe TRBD2 (6 bases). V dropped 5 bases and J dropped 7 bases, with 11 bases sitting between them. There are 12 residues in the CDR3. Germline CDR1 is SGHTA and CDR2 is FQGNSA. Here the CDR3 DNA reads TGTGCCAGCAGCCGGGACTCCGGGACCCAGTACTTC. Translated: CASSRDSGTQYF. The full variable domain, with the rest looked up from reference TRBV7-2 and TRBJ2-5, is GAGVSQSPSNKVTEKGKDVELRCDPISGHTALYWYRQSLGQGLEFLIYFQGNSAPDKSGLPSDRFSAERTGGSVSTLTIQRTQQEDSAVYLCASSRDSGTQYFGPGTRLLVL.

The chain recombines TRBV18 with TRBJ2-2; 8 bases match TRBD1. V shed 3 bases and J 4 bases; nucleotides not matched to a gene: 7. Germline CDR1 and CDR2: KGHSH and LQKENI. CDR3 length equals 16 residues. This CDR3 reads CASSPFDRGGTGELFF. In DNA, the CDR3 is TGTGCCAGCTCACCCTTTGACAGGGGAGGCACCGGGGAGCTGTTTTTT.

The DNA for the CDR3 is TGTGCCAGCAGCTTGGAGACATATAGCAATCAGCCCCAGCATTTT. This codes for CASSLETYSNQPQHF. The chain has TRBV5-8 and TRBJ1-5, with no clear D. CDR1 is SGHTS and CDR2 is YDEGEE in the germline V gene. There are 15 residues in the CDR3. V was cut by 0 bases and J by 0 bases, with 7 bases left in between.

V gene TRBV2 combines with J gene TRBJ2-3; 9 nucleotides match TRBD1. V lost 6 bases to trimming and J lost 4 bases; unmatched junction nucleotides: 5. The CDR3 is made up of 14 amino acids. The germline V gene encodes CDR1 SNHLY and CDR2 FYNNEI. The CDR3 reads CASSGQGMPDTQYF. The CDR3 DNA follows: TGTGCCAGCAGCGGACAGGGGATGCCAGATACGCAGTATTTT.

The chain has TRBV27 and TRBJ2-4, with 8 bases lining up with TRBD2. The germline V gene has CDR1 MNHEY and CDR2 SMNVEV (reference sequence). The CDR3 runs to 16 residues. With 6 bases clipped from V and 2 bases from J, the junction kept 9 bases outside the gene matches. This chain's CDR3 is CASSPRGGDPKNIQYF. CDR3 coding DNA: TGTGCCAGCAGCCCCCGGGGGGGGGACCCCAAAAACATTCAGTACTTC.

The V gene is TRBV7-2, the J gene TRBJ2-1; D is unclear. The germline V gene encodes CDR1 SGHTA and CDR2 FQGNSA. Trimming left V 5 bases short and J 10 bases short, with 15 bases between. The CDR3 runs to 13 residues. CDR3 DNA: TGTGCCAGCAGCGCCTGGGTGGTCAGGGAGCAGTTCTTC. This gives the protein CASSAWVVREQFF.